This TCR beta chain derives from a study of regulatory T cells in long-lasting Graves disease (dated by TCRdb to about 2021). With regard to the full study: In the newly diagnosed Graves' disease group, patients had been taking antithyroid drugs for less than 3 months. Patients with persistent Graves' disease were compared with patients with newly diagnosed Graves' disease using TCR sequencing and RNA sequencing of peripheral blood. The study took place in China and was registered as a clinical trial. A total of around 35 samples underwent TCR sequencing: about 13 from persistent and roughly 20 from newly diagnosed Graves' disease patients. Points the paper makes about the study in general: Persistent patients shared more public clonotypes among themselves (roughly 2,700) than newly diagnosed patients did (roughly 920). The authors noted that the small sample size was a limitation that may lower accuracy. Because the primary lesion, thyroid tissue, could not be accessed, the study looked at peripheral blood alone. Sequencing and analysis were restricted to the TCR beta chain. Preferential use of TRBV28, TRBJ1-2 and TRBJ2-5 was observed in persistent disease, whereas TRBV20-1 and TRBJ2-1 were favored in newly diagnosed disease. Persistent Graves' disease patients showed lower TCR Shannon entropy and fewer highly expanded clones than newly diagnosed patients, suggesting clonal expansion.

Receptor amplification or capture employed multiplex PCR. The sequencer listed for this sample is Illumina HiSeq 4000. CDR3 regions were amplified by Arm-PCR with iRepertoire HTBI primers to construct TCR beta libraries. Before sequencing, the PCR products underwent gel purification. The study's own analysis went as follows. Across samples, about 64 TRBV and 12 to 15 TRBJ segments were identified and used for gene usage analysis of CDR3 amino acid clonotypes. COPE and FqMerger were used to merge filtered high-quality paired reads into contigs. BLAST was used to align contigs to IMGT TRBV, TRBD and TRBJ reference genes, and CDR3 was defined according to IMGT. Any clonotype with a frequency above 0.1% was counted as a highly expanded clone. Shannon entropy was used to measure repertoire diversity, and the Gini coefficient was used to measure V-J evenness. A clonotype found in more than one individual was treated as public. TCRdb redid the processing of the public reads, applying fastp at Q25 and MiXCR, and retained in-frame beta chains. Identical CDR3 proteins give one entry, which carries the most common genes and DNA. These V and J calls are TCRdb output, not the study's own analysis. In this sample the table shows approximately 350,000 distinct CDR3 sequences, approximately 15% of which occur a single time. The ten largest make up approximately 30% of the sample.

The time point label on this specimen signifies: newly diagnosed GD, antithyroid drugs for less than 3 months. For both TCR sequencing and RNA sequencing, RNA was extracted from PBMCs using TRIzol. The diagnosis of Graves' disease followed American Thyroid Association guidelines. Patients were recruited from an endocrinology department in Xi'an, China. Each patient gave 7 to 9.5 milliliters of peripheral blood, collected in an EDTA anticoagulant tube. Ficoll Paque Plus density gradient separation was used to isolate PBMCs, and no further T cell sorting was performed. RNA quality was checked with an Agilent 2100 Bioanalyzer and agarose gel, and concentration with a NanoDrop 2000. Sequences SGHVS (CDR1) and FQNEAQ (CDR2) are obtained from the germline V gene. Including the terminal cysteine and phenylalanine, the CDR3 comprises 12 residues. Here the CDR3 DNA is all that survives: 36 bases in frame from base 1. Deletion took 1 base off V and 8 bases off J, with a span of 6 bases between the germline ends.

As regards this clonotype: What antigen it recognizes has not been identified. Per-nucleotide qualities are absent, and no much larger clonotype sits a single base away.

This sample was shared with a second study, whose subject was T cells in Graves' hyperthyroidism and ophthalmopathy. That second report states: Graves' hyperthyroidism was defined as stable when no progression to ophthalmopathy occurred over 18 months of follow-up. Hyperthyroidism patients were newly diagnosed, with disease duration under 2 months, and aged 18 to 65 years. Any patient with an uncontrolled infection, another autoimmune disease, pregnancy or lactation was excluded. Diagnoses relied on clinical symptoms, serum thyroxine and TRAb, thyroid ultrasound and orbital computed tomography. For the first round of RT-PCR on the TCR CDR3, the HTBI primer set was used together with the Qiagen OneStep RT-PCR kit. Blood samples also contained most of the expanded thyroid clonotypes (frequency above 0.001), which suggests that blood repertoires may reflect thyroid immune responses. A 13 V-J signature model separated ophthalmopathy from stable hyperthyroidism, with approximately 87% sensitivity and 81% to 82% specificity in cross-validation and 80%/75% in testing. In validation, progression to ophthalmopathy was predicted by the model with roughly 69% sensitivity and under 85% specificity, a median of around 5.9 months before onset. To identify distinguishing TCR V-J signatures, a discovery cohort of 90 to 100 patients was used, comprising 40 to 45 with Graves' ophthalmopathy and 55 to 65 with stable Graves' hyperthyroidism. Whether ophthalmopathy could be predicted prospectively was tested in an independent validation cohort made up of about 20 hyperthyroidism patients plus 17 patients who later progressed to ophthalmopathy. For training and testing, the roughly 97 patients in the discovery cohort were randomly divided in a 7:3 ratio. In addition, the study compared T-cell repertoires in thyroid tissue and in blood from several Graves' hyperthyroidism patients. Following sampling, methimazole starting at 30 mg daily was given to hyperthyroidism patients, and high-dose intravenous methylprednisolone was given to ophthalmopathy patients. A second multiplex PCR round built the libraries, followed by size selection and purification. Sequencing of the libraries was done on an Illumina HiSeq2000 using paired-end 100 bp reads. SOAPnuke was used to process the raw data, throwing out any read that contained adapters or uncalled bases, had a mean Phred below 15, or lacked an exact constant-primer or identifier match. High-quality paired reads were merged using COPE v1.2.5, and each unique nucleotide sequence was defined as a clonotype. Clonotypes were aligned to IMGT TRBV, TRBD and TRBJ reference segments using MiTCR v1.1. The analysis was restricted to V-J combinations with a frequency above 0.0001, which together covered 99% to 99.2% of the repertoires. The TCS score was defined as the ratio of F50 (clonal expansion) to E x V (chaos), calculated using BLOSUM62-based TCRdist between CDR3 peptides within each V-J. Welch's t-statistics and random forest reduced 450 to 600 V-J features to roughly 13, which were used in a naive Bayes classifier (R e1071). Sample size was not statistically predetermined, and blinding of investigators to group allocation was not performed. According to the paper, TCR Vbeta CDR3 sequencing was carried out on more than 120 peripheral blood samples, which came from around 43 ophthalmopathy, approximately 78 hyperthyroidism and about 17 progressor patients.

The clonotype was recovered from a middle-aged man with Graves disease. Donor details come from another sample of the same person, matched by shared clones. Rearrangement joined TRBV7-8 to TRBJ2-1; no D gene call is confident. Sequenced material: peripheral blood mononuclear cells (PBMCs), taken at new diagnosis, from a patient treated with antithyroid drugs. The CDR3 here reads CASSLGLYEQFF. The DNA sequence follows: TGTGCCAGCAGCTTAGGGTTGTATGAGCAGTTCTTC.